This T cell receptor beta chain was sequenced for a study of chemoradiotherapy in HPV16-positive cancers. The protocol was immunoSEQ multiplex PCR, while the TCRdb copy is restricted to in-frame clones and leaves out a portion. In the table there are around 9,000 clones, around 70% of which are singletons. This CDR3 comprises 14 residues. The chain recombines TRBV21-1 with TRBJ2-2; TRBD1, the D gene given by the table, was not confirmed from the DNA. TRBV21-1 is given as a pseudogene. The sequencing here drew on tumor tissue, taken from a patient who underwent chemoradiotherapy. The TCR sequence derives from a human donor with HPV-associated anogenital cancer. The CDR3 bases are TGTGCCAGCAGCAAACAGGGGAACACCGGGGAGCTGTTTTTT. It specifies CASSKQGNTGELFF.